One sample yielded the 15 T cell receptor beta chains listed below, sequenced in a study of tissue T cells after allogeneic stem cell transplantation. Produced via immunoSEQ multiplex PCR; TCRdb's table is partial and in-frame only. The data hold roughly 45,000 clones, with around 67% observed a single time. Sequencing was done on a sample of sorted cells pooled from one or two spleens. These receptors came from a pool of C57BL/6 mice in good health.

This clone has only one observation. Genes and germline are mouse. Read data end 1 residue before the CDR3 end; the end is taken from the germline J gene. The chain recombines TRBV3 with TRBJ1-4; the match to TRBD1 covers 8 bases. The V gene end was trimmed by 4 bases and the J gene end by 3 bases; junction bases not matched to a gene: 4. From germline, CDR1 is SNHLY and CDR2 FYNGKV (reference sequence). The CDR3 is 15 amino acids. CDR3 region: CASSSDRAANERLFF. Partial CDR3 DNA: TGTGCCAGCAGCTCGGACAGGGCGGCCAACGAAAGATTATTT.

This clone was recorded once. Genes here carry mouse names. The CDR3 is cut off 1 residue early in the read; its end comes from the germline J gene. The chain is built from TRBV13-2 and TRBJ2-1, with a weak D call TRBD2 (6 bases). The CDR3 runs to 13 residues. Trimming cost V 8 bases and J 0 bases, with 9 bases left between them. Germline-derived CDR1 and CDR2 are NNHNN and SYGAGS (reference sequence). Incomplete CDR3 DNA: TGTGCCAGACCGGGACTTAACTATGCTGAGCAGTTC. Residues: CARPGLNYAEQF. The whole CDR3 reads CARPGLNYAEQFF.

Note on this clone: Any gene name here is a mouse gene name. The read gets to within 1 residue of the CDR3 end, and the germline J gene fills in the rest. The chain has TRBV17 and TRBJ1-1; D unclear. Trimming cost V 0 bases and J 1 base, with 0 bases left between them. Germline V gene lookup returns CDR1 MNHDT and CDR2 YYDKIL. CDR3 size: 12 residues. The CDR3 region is CASSRENTEVFF. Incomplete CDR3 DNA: TGTGCTAGCAGTAGAGAAAACACAGAAGTCTTC.

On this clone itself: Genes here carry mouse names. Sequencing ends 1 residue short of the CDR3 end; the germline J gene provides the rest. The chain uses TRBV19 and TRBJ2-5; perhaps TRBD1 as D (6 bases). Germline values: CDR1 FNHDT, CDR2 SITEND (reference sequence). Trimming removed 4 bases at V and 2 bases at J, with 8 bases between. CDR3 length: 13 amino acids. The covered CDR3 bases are TGTGCCAGCAGTTGGGACATCCAAGACACCCAGTAC. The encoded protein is CASSWDIQDTQY. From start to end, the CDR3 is CASSWDIQDTQYF.

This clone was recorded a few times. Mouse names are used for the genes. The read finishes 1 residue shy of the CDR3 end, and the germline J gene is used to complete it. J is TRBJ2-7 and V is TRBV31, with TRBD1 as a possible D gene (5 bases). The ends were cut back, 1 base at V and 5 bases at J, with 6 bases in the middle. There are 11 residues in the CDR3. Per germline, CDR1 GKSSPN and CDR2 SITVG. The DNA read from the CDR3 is TGTGCCTGGAGTCCAGGGAATGAACAGTAC. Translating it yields CAWSPGNEQY. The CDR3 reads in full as CAWSPGNEQYF.

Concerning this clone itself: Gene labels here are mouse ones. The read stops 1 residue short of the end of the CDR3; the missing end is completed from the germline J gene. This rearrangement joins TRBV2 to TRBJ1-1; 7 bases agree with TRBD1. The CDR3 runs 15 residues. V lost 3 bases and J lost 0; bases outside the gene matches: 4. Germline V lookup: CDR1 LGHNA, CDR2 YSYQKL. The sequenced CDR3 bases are TGTGCCAGCAGCCAGCCAGGGGGGACAAACACAGAAGTCTTC. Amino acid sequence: CASSQPGGTNTEVF. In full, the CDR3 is CASSQPGGTNTEVFF. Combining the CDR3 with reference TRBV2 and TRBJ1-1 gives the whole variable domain DPKIIQKPKYLVAVTGSEKILICEQYLGHNAMYWYRQSAKKPLEFMFSYSYQKLMDNQTASSRFQPQSSKKNHLDLQITALKPDDSATYFCASSQPGGTNTEVFFGKGTRLTVV.

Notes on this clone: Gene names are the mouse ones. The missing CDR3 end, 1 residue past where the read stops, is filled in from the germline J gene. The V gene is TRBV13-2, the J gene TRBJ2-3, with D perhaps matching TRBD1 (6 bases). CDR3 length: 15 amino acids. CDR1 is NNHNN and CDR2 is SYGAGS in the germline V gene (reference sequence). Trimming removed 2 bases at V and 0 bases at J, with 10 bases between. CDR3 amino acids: CASGEAGESAETLYF. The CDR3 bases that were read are TGTGCCAGCGGTGAGGCAGGGGAGAGTGCAGAAACGCTGTAT.

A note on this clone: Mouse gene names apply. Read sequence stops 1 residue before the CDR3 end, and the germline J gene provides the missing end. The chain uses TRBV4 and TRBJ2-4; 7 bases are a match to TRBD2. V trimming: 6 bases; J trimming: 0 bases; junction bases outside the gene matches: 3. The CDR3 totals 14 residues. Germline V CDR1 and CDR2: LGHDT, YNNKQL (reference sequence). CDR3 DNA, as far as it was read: TGTGCCAGCAGTCCTGGGGGTAGTCAAAACACCTTGTAC. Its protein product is CASSPGGSQNTLY. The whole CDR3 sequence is CASSPGGSQNTLYF.

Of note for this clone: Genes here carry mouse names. The part of the CDR3 DNA that was read is TGTGGTGCTAGGGATCCACGCCGGGGAGACAACCAGGCTCCGCTT. As protein: CGARDPRRGDNQAPL. The entire CDR3 sequence reads CGARDPRRGDNQAPLF. The rearrangement links TRBV20 to TRBJ1-5; D is undetermined. The sequenced fragment ends 1 residue before the CDR3 boundary, so the rest is inferred from the germline J gene. V dropped 0 bases and J dropped 2 bases, with 14 bases sitting between them. The CDR3 contains 16 residues. In germline, CDR1 is GFQATS, CDR2 STVNSAI.

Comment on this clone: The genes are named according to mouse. The CDR3 loop is CASSFNQDTQYF. CDR3 bases read: TGTGCTAGCAGTTTTAACCAAGACACCCAGTAC. The chain combines TRBV29 with TRBJ2-5; no clear D. The CDR3 extends 1 residue past the end of the read, so its final part is completed from the germline J gene. Germline V gives CDR1 MSHET, CDR2 SYDVDS. Deletions cut 3 bases from V and 0 bases from J, with 1 base between. The length of the CDR3 is 12 residues.

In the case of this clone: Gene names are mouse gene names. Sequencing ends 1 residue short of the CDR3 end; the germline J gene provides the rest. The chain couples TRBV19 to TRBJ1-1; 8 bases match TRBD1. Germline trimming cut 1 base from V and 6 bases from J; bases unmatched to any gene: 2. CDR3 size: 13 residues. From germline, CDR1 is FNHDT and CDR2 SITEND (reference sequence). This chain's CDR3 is CASSIPGGPEVFF. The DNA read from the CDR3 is TGTGCCAGCAGTATACCAGGGGGCCCAGAAGTCTTC.

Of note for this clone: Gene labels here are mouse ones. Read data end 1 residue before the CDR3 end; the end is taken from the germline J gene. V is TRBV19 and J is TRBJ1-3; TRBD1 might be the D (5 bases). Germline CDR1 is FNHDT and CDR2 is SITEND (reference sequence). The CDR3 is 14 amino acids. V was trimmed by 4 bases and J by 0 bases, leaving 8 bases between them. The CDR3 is CASSSTDSGNTLYF. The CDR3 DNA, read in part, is TGTGCCAGCAGTTCGACAGATTCTGGAAATACGCTCTAT.

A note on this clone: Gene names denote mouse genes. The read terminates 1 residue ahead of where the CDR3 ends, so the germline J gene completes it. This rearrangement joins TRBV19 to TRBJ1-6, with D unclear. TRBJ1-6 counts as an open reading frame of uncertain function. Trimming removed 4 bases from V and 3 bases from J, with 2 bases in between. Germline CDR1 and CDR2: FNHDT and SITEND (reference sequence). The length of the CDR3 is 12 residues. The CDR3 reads CASSYYNSPLYF. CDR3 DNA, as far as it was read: TGTGCCAGCAGTTACTATAATTCGCCCCTCTAC.

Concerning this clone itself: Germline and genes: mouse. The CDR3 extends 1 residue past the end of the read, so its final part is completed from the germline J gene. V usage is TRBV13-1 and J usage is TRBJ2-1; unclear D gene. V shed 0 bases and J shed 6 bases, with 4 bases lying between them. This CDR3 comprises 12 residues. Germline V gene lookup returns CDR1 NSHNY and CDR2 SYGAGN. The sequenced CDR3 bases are TGTGCCAGCAGTGATGCGGGTGCTGAGCAGTTC. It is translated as CASSDAGAEQF. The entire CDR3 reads CASSDAGAEQFF.

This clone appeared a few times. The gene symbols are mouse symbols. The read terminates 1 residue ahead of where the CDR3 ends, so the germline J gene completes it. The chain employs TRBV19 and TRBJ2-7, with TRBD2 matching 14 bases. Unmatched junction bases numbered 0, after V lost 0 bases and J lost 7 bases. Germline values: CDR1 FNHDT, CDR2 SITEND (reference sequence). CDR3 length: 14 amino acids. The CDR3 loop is CASSIGDWGGEQYF. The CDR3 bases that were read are TGTGCCAGCAGTATAGGGGACTGGGGGGGCGAACAGTAC.